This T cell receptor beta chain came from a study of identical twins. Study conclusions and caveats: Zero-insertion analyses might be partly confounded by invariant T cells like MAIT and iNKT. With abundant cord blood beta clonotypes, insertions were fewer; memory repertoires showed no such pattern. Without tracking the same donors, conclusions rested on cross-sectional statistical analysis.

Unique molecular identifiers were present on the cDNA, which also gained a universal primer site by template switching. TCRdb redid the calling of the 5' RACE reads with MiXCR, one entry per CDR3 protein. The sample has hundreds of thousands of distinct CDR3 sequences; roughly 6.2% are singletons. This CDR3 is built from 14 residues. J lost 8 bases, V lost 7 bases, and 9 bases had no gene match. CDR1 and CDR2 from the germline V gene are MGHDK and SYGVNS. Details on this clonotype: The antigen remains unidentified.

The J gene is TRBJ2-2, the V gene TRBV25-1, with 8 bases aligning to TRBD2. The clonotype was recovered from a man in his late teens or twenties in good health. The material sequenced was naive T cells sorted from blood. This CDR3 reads CASMERESAGELFF. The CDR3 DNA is TGTGCCAGCATGGAGCGGGAGTCGGCTGGGGAGCTGTTTTTT.